The clone carrying this TCR beta chain was seen a handful of times. Unmatched junction bases numbered 5, after V lost 3 bases and J lost 2 bases. The CDR3 loop spans 15 amino acids. This entry comes from a study of spatial heterogeneity in lung cancer. Study-wide background: The cohort: 65 to 80 early-stage, untreated non-small cell lung cancer patients. Averaged across combinations, each unique TCR and UMI pairing appeared more than ten times in raw reads, which were uncorrected. PBMC samples from follow-up, when available, were sequenced at a median of approximately 24 months post-resection.

TCRdb recomputed calls from the 5' RACE reads with MiXCR, one row per CDR3 protein. The sample yields about 120,000 distinct CDR3 sequences, 9% to 15% seen once. Time point here: blood at routine non-recurrence follow-up after resection. Unsorted whole RNA of tumor, nontumor lung or frozen PBMC was sequenced. The TCR originated in a male donor with early-stage non-small cell lung cancer. The sample was PBMCs, taken at follow-up. The chain couples TRBV12-3 or TRBV12-4 to TRBJ1-2; TRBD1 matches at 8 bases. CDR3 in amino acids: CASSFARGLNYGYTF. The CDR3 DNA sequence: TGTGCCAGCAGTTTTGCCAGGGGGCTAAACTATGGCTACACCTTC.